The subject of this entry is one T cell receptor (beta chain). It was with random hexamers that about 0.45 to 1 ug RNA was reverse transcribed. A multiplex approach, immunoSEQ multiplex PCR, amplified TCR beta CDR3 across 54 Vbeta and 13 Jbeta. Each CDR3 protein gets one entry after TCRdb re-called the immunoSEQ multiplex PCR reads with MiXCR. The data hold about 200,000 distinct CDR3 sequences, with 90% to 95% observed a single time. The sample belongs to a study of CD8 T cells in Susac syndrome. V lost 0 bases and J 2 bases, leaving 12 bases between the germline ends. This CDR3 contains 15 residues. The germline V gene encodes CDR1 SGDLS and CDR2 YYNGEE.

Material: CD8+ T cells from PBMCs. The genes are TRBV9 and TRBJ2-7, with D perhaps TRBD1 (6 bases). This clonotype was sampled from a human donor with multiple sclerosis. The CDR3 region is CASSVGGQGTYEQYF. The CDR3 nucleotides are TGTGCCAGCAGCGTAGGGGGGCAGGGAACCTACGAGCAGTACTTC.